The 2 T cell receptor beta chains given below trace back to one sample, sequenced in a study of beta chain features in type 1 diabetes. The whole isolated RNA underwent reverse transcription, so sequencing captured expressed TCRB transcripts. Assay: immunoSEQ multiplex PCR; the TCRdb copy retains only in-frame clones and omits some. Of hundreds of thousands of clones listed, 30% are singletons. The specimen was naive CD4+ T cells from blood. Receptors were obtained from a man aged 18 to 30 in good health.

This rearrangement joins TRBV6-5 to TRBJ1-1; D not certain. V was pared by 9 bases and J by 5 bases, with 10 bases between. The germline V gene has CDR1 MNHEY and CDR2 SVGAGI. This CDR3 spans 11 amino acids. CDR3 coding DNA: TGTGCCAGTTCGGCGGGAACTGAAGCTTTCTTT. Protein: CASSAGTEAFF.

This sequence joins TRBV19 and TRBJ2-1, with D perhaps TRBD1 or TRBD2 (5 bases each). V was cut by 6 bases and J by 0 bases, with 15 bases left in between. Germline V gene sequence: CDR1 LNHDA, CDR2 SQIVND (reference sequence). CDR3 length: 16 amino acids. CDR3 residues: CASSKGPGSSYNEQFF. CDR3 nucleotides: TGTGCCAGTAGCAAGGGGCCGGGGAGCTCCTACAATGAGCAGTTCTTC.